This TCR beta chain appears in the sequencing data of a study of blood T cell repertoires in COVID-19 (TCRdb year 2020). In the study overall: Samples from collaborators originated in the United States, Italy and Spain and spanned both the acute and convalescent phases of COVID-19. Nearly every sample came with metadata listing a de-identified subject ID, COVID-19 status, age in years and sex. The repertoires were released in a freely available public database meant as a resource for research on the immune response to SARS-CoV-2. Deeply sampled blood TCRbeta repertoires from subjects exposed to, actively infected with, or recovered from COVID-19 were included in the dataset. The prospective study material was composed of cDNA or gDNA derived from T cells, B-cell-depleted T cells, or PBMCs. Where HLA class I and class II types were available, the types were taken from metadata supplied by the sample provider, not from assay-based typing. The samples were drawn from two sources: the first 160 participants of the ongoing ImmuneRACE study, and 1,000 to 1,500 subjects contributed by 6 global collaborators.

Points the paper makes about the study in general: The amount of clinical and demographic metadata varied by source and participant and was provided uncurated.

Whole blood was collected in K2EDTA tubes by collaborating institutions according to the institutions' own protocols. Collaborator samples were shipped for TCRbeta analysis as frozen whole blood, isolated PBMCs, or DNA extracted from either sample type. The immunoSEQ Assay, a bias-controlled multiplex PCR, was used to amplify TCRbeta CDR3 regions from genomic DNA. Concerning the study's data processing: The number of nucleated cells in each sample was estimated by amplification of reference gene primers within the assay. To quantify the absolute abundance of each unique TCRbeta CDR3 rearrangement, sequence reads were collapsed and filtered. For each sample, productive Simpson clonality was calculated as the square root of Simpson's diversity index over productive rearrangements. As stored in TCRdb, this immuneACCESS dataset retains in-frame rearrangements with V and J assigned. A fraction of the clones does not appear; measured against another copy, unresolved V genes explain less than half of the discrepancy, and the remainder lacks a known reason. That table gives V, J and clone size, and the DNA gave D and trimming. The sample table records tens of thousands of clones; less than 90% of these occur just once. About 7.7% of the sample belongs to the ten largest clones.

To note about this clone: There is no known antigen for this receptor. No quality values exist for individual bases; no much larger clone is one base distant.

The CDR3 goes from the cysteine to the phenylalanine over 13 residues. Only CDR3 DNA is held: 39 bases, read in frame from base 1. Based on the germline V gene, the CDR1 and CDR2 sequences are MDHEN and SYDVKM. Cut back by 5 bases and 0 bases, the V and J ends lie 8 bases apart. Sequences were obtained from peripheral blood. The sequence was collected from a man between 60 and 75 years old with acute or convalescent COVID-19. The receptor chain draws on TRBV28 and TRBJ2-7; no D gene call is confident. The CDR3 amino acid sequence is: CASSLLSSYEQYF. The DNA sequence is TGTGCCAGCAGTCTCCTGAGCTCCTACGAGCAGTACTTC.